The 21 T cell receptor beta chains presented below share a single source sample, sequenced in a study of cytomegalovirus exposure and HLA in healthy donors. Primers for the PCR totalled 60 Vbeta and 13 Jbeta. Profiled with immunoSEQ multiplex PCR; TCRdb holds only in-frame clones, not every one. Its table lists 130,000 or so clones. Sequencing was carried out using PBMCs. These receptors were taken from a woman aged 55-70 years in good health and CMV-seronegative.

The genes are TRBV6-1 and TRBJ2-5; TRBD1 aligns across 11 bases. With the DNA end fitting TRBJ2-7 better, the J assignment may be wrong. The CDR3 extends over 14 amino acids. Germline CDR1 is MNHNS and CDR2 is SASEGT. CDR3 DNA sequence: TGTGCCAGCACCAGGGACAGGGGGACCTACGAGCAGTACTTC. This encodes CASTRDRGTYEQYF.

The chain employs TRBV27 and TRBJ2-1, with D perhaps TRBD2 (6 bases). Trimming cost V 5 bases and J 6 bases, with 20 bases left between them. This CDR3 is 16 amino acids long. Germline CDR1 and CDR2: MNHEY and SMNVEV (reference sequence). This CDR3 reads CASSTQPGLMSNEQFF. CDR3 bases: TGTGCCAGCAGTACCCAACCGGGACTGATGTCCAATGAGCAGTTCTTC.

V usage is TRBV15 and J usage is TRBJ2-3; maybe TRBD2 (5 bases). V lost 0 bases to trimming and J lost 3 bases, with 19 bases between them. Germline V gives CDR1 LNHNV, CDR2 YYDKDF (reference sequence). This CDR3 is built from 18 residues. The CDR3 nucleotides are TGTGCCACCAGCAGAGATTCCCTAGCCGCCGGCGGGACAGATACGCAGTATTTT. Amino acids: CATSRDSLAAGGTDTQYF.

The chain joins TRBV6-1 to TRBJ2-5, with 8 bases identical to TRBD2. Germline V lookup: CDR1 MNHNS, CDR2 SASEGT. This CDR3 region has 15 residues. V shed 7 bases, J shed 5 bases, and the junction held 12 bases outside the gene matches. This chain's CDR3 is CASNTGLAGGETQYF. For the CDR3, the DNA is TGTGCCAGCAACACAGGGCTAGCGGGCGGTGAGACCCAGTACTTC.

This chain links TRBV10-3 with TRBJ1-1, with a possible D match to TRBD1 (6 bases). Per the germline V gene, CDR1 is ENHRY and CDR2 is SYGVKD. The CDR3 totals 13 residues. With 6 bases removed from V and 1 base from J, the gap between germline ends came to 9 bases. CDR3 loop: CAIRLTGNTEAFF. CDR3 sequence (DNA): TGTGCCATCAGATTGACAGGGAACACTGAAGCTTTCTTT.

The rearrangement uses TRBV11-2 and TRBJ2-1; 12 nucleotides line up with TRBD2. V trimming: 5 bases; J trimming: 2 bases; junction bases outside the gene matches: 4. CDR3 length: 16 amino acids. The germline CDR1 and CDR2 sequences are SGHAT and FQNNGV. The CDR3 bases are TGTGCCAGCAGCCCAAGGACTAGCGGGACCTACAATGAGCAGTTCTTC. Protein sequence: CASSPRTSGTYNEQFF.

The chain's CDR3 is CASSYSDSGNTDTQYF. The CDR3 nucleotides read TGTGCCAGCAGTTACTCGGATAGCGGAAACACAGATACGCAGTATTTT. The rearrangement links TRBV6-5 to TRBJ2-3, with a tentative D call TRBD2 (6 bases). The CDR3 is 16 residues long. Germline V gene sequence: CDR1 MNHEY, CDR2 SVGAGI. V was clipped by 0 bases and J by 2 bases, with 12 bases between them.

Comment on this clone: Compared with germline, one end of the junction differs, possibly owing to a read error. The V gene is TRBV7-7, the J gene TRBJ2-5, with TRBD2 matching 12 bases. The CDR3 sequence is 22 residues long. From germline, CDR1 is SSHAT and CDR2 FNYEAQ (reference sequence). The CDR3 DNA reads TGTGCTAGCAGCTCACACCGTACATTTTCTTCCGGCTCTAGCGGGAGGGGAGAGACCCAGTACTTC. This encodes CASSSHRTFSSGSSGRGETQYF.

This rearrangement joins TRBV11-1 to TRBJ2-2, with D unresolved. From germline, CDR1 is SGHAT and CDR2 FQDESV (reference sequence). The CDR3 is made up of 14 amino acids. V gave up 5 bases and J gave up 0 bases, with 7 bases separating them. The CDR3 here is CASSQTTNTGELFF. The CDR3 DNA sequence: TGTGCCAGCAGCCAGACAACGAACACCGGGGAGCTGTTTTTT.

This chain uses TRBV19 with TRBJ2-7; TRBD2 matches 14 bases. The V gene's germline CDR1 is LNHDA and CDR2 SQIVND (reference sequence). CDR3 length equals 17 residues. CDR3 loop: CASSIGPTRGLAGAEGV. For the CDR3, the DNA is TGTGCCAGTAGTATAGGTCCCACCCGGGGACTAGCGGGAGCAGAAGGTGTC.

The chain links TRBV30 to TRBJ1-2; 7 positions agree with TRBD1. The CDR3 length is 14 residues. V lost 0 bases to trimming and J lost 7 bases; unmatched junction nucleotides: 8. Germline lookup yields CDR1 GTSNPN and CDR2 SVGIG (reference sequence). DNA of the CDR3: TGTGCCTGGAGTGTACAGGAGGGGGCTTTTGGCTACACCTTC. This translates into CAWSVQEGAFGYTF. Filled out from reference TRBV30 and TRBJ1-2, the complete variable domain reads SQTIHQWPATLVQPVGSPLSLECTVEGTSNPNLYWYRQAAGRGLQLLFYSVGIGQISSEVPQNLSASRPQDRQFILSSKKLLLSDSGFYLCAWSVQEGAFGYTFGSGTRLTVV.

DNA for the CDR3: TGTGCCAGCAGCGTAGACCCCGTCGGGGAAACTGGCTACACCTTC. Its protein product is CASSVDPVGETGYTF. The V and J genes are TRBV9 and TRBJ1-2; D remains unclear. This CDR3 comprises 15 residues. Per germline, CDR1 SGDLS and CDR2 YYNGEE. The V end lost 0 bases, the J end lost 7 bases, and 16 bases lay between the germline ends. The full variable domain, rest sourced from reference TRBV9 and TRBJ1-2, is DSGVTQTPKHLITATGQRVTLRCSPRSGDLSVYWYQQSLDQGLQFLIQYYNGEERAKGNILERFSAQQFPDLHSELNLSSLELGDSALYFCASSVDPVGETGYTFGSGTRLTVV.

This chain connects TRBV6-5 to TRBJ1-5; TRBD1 matches at 7 bases. Germline CDR1 MNHEY, CDR2 SVGAGI. The CDR3 totals 16 residues. J lost 1 base, V lost 4 bases, and 7 bases had no gene match. CDR3 region: CASSSRQGSSNQPQHF. The CDR3 coding sequence is TGTGCCAGCAGTTCGCGACAGGGCTCGAGCAATCAGCCCCAGCATTTT.

The chain combines TRBV7-6 with TRBJ1-6; D may be TRBD1 (5 bases). Germline CDR1 reads SGHVS; CDR2 reads FNYEAQ. With 1 base removed from V and 8 bases from J, the gap between germline ends came to 15 bases. This CDR3 is 16 amino acids long. CDR3 sequence reads: CASSLESAGRDSPLHF. As DNA, the CDR3 is TGTGCCAGCAGCTTAGAGTCGGCAGGGAGGGATTCACCCCTCCACTTT.

The V call is TRBV7-8, the J call TRBJ2-6; the D gene is possibly TRBD2 (5 bases). There are 16 residues in the CDR3. The germline V and J ends were trimmed by 8 bases and 0 bases, with 14 bases remaining between them. Germline V gene lookup returns CDR1 SGHVS and CDR2 FQNEAQ. The CDR3 is CASRLFEGSGANVLTF. The DNA of the CDR3 is TGTGCCAGCCGCCTCTTTGAGGGCTCTGGGGCCAACGTCCTGACTTTC.

J is TRBJ1-1 and V is TRBV19; tentative D call: TRBD1 (5 bases). V lost 8 bases and J 0 bases, leaving 10 bases between the germline ends. Germline lookup yields CDR1 LNHDA and CDR2 SQIVND (reference sequence). The CDR3 is 13 amino acids. Here the CDR3 DNA reads TGTGCCAGTTCCGCAGGGCTGAACACTGAAGCTTTCTTT. This translates into CASSAGLNTEAFF. Based on the CDR3 plus reference TRBV19 and TRBJ1-1, the full variable domain is DGGITQSPKYLFRKEGQNVTLSCEQNLNHDAMYWYRQDPGQGLRLIYYSQIVNDFQKGDIAEGYSVSREKKESFPLTVTSAQKNPTAFYLCASSAGLNTEAFFGQGTRLTVV.

Written as DNA, the CDR3 is TGTGCCAGCAGCCGGGGCAATCAGCCCCAGCATTTT. Amino acid sequence: CASSRGNQPQHF. The genes are TRBV5-6 and TRBJ1-5, with D unresolved. With 4 bases removed from V and 2 bases from J, the gap between germline ends came to 4 bases. Germline-derived CDR1 and CDR2 are SGHDT and YYEEEE. The CDR3 spans 12 residues.

This rearrangement joins TRBV7-2 to TRBJ2-7, with 7 bases fitting TRBD2. The CDR3 has 14 residues. Germline V CDR1 and CDR2: SGHTA, FQGNSA. CDR3 in amino acids: CAGGRGWPSYEQYF. CDR3 bases: TGTGCAGGAGGGCGGGGGTGGCCCTCCTACGAGCAGTACTTC. The full variable domain, with the rest looked up from reference TRBV7-2 and TRBJ2-7, is GAGVSQSPSNKVTEKGKDVELRCDPISGHTALYWYRQSLGQGLEFLIYFQGNSAPDKSGLPSDRFSAERTGGSVSTLTIQRTQQEDSAVYLCAGGRGWPSYEQYFGPGTRLTVT.

The V call is TRBV7-9, the J call TRBJ2-2; 7 bases agree with TRBD1. V dropped 2 bases and J dropped 6; count of bases not matched to a gene: 3. There are 14 residues in the CDR3. Germline values: CDR1 SEHNR, CDR2 FQNEAQ (reference sequence). The CDR3 sequence is CASSLQGEAGELFF. The CDR3 nucleotides are TGTGCCAGCAGCTTACAGGGGGAAGCCGGGGAGCTGTTTTTT.

For this clone: Other DNA sequences in the sample encode the same CDR3. The chain employs TRBV5-1 and TRBJ2-3; D unresolved. V was cut by 4 bases and J by 0 bases, with 6 bases left in between. The CDR3 sequence is 13 residues long. The V gene's germline CDR1 is SGHRS and CDR2 YFSETQ. CDR3 in DNA: TGCGCCAGCAGCCCAACAAGCACAGATACGCAGTATTTT. Residues: CASSPTSTDTQYF.

This chain joins TRBV6-5 and TRBJ1-1; D gene unclear. The V gene's germline CDR1 is MNHEY and CDR2 SVGAGI. The CDR3 is 14 amino acids. Trimming took off 4 bases at V and 0 bases at J, with 9 bases between the two ends. The CDR3 nucleotides read TGTGCCAGCAGTTCGGTGAACCTGAACACTGAAGCTTTCTTT. Its translation: CASSSVNLNTEAFF.